The table lists the clone carrying this T cell receptor (beta chain) with many counts. The antigen remains unidentified. The sample belongs to a study of T cells in Graves' hyperthyroidism and ophthalmopathy. Study-level information: Peripheral blood was collected at initial diagnosis, before any treatment.

General study results and limits: Most expanded thyroid clonotypes above 0.001 recurred in blood.

Graves' hyperthyroidism showing no ophthalmopathy progression within 18 months was considered stable. Fresh peripheral blood, 10 ml, was the source of the PBMCs. Trimming left V 1 base short and J 4 bases short, with 10 bases between. The CDR3 is 14 amino acids. RNA transcripts were the template for amplifying TCR beta CDR3 regions. The HTBI set primed first-round TCR CDR3 RT-PCR. TCRdb passed the multiplex PCR reads through MiXCR, listing each CDR3 protein once. The sample has 550,000 to 800,000 distinct CDR3 sequences, around 16% seen once. What was sequenced was blood. This TCR was sampled from a middle-aged man with Graves' hyperthyroidism. The genes are TRBV12-3 or TRBV12-4 and TRBJ1-2; D not certain. The CDR3 region is CASSLGPGTYGYTF. Here the CDR3 DNA reads TGTGCCAGCAGTTTAGGACCAGGAACCTATGGCTACACCTTC.